This record looks at one TCR beta chain sequence and its context. The target antigen is unknown. This entry is derived from a study of T cells in Graves' hyperthyroidism and ophthalmopathy. General study findings and limits: Ophthalmopathy stood apart from stable hyperthyroidism in a 13 V-J model.

The investigators amplified TCR beta CDR3 regions from RNA transcripts. TCR CDR3 regions were first amplified by RT-PCR with HTBI primers. TCRdb recomputed calls from the multiplex PCR reads with MiXCR, one row per CDR3 protein. The table shows approximately 510,000 distinct CDR3 sequences, with 40% to 50% occurring only once. The CDR3 runs to 14 residues. Germline CDR1 reads KGHDR; CDR2 reads SFDVKD. V dropped 4 bases and J dropped 7 bases, with 15 bases sitting between them. The diagnoses drew upon clinical symptoms, serum thyroxine and TRAb, thyroid ultrasound and orbital computed tomography. J is TRBJ1-2 and V is TRBV24-1; a possible D gene is TRBD1 (5 bases). Source material: peripheral blood or thyroid tissue (not recorded which). This sequence originates from an adult woman with Graves' disease, either hyperthyroidism or ophthalmopathy (not recorded which). The CDR3, as DNA: TGTGCCACCAGTGACCCGGGGACTCCTCGTGGCTACACCTTC. It is translated as CATSDPGTPRGYTF.